Listed below are T cell receptor beta chains from one sample, sequenced in a study of cytomegalovirus exposure and HLA in healthy donors. The assay was immunoSEQ multiplex PCR, and TCRdb's table has in-frame clones only and misses some. The sample shows about 82,000 clones, 90% to 95% of them seen only once. Sequenced input: PBMCs. The receptor set was obtained from a man aged 18 to 30 in good health and CMV-seronegative. The conserved cysteine and the conserved F or W are not part of the CDR3 here. Each record gives: clone size, J gene, V gene, CDR3 length, CDR3 protein. Clone sizes are given selectively: once, few, many, or a class where the clone is expanded.

>-|TRBJ2-2|TRBV13|16
ASSQRLAGGPRTGELF
>-|TRBJ1-1|TRBV2|11
ASSGQGRTEAF
>-|TRBJ2-7|TRBV4-1|11
ASSLQGTYEQY
>-|TRBJ2-1|TRBV2|13
ASSGTVSSYNEQF
>-|TRBJ2-7|TRBV29-1|13
SVGAGPAEGYEQY
>-|TRBJ2-3|TRBV4-1|16
ASSHPLRGGGATDTQY
>-|TRBJ1-6|TRBV16|14
ASSQGIGTGQSPLH
>-|TRBJ1-2|TRBV30|11
AWSAATTDGYT
>-|TRBJ2-1|TRBV18|13
ASSPTSGRMNEQF
>few|TRBJ1-2|TRBV27|14
ASSHRQWGSGGGYT
>-|TRBJ2-7|TRBV28|12
ASSSGTGSDGQY
>-|TRBJ1-3|TRBV5-8|15
ASSLVKRLRTGNTIY
>-|TRBJ2-7|TRBV19|12
ASSSGSGEYEQY
>once|TRBJ2-7|TRBV19|13
ASSKGWGSAYEQY
>-|TRBJ2-7|TRBV15|11
ATSRTVTYEQY
>-|TRBJ2-5|TRBV29-1|12
SVEFQGAGETQY
>-|TRBJ2-3|TRBV6-5|13
ASSYSNVGTDTQY
>once|TRBJ1-3|TRBV7-8|14
ASSFGWGSSGNTIY
>-|TRBJ1-2|TRBV6-5|12
ASSRREGDYGYT
>-|TRBJ2-5|TRBV5-4|11
ASSLVREETQY
>-|TRBJ1-5|TRBV7-8|12
ASSLQRSNQPQH
>-|TRBJ2-1|TRBV4-1|17
ASSQDRGGGLAVYNEQF
>-|TRBJ1-1|TRBV12-5|12
ASGLQGRGGEAF
>once|TRBJ2-7|TRBV10-3|13
AISERSSGSREQY
>-|TRBJ1-1|TRBV18|14
ASSPYRGVRNTEAF
>once|TRBJ1-4|TRBV29-1|11
SVAPATNEKLF
>-|TRBJ1-1|TRBV7-8|11
ASSLVWGAEAF
>-|TRBJ1-1|TRBV10-1|13
ASSRGLLKNTEAF
>-|TRBJ1-5|TRBV5-1|12
ASSLAGGNQPQH
>-|TRBJ2-7|TRBV5-1|13
ASSLGGTGAYEQY
>-|TRBJ1-2|TRBV28|9
ASSPLNGYT
>-|TRBJ2-1|TRBV19|15
ASSPQEGLAGYNEQF
>-|TRBJ2-3|TRBV6-6|13
ASSAGSGYTDTQY
>-|TRBJ2-1|TRBV9|13
ASSVGGNFYNEQF
>-|TRBJ2-2|TRBV7-8|14
ASRVRRDANTGELF
>-|TRBJ1-2|TRBV6-5|11
ASSRGRGGRED
>-|TRBJ1-2|TRBV11-3|10
ASSLTGYGYT
>-|TRBJ1-2|TRBV19|9
ASRSQGGYT
>-|TRBJ2-5|TRBV29-1|13
SVEASGRYQETQY
>-|TRBJ1-1|TRBV5-6|9
ASSRVTEAF
>-|TRBJ1-5|TRBV2|12
ASRWQNSNQPQH
>-|TRBJ1-2|TRBV5-1|12
ASSLALADYGYT
>once|TRBJ2-7|TRBV5-6|14
ASSLERLAVFYEQY
>-|TRBJ2-7|TRBV19|10
ASIGSSYEQY
>-|TRBJ1-3|TRBV19|12
ASSRKSSGNTIY